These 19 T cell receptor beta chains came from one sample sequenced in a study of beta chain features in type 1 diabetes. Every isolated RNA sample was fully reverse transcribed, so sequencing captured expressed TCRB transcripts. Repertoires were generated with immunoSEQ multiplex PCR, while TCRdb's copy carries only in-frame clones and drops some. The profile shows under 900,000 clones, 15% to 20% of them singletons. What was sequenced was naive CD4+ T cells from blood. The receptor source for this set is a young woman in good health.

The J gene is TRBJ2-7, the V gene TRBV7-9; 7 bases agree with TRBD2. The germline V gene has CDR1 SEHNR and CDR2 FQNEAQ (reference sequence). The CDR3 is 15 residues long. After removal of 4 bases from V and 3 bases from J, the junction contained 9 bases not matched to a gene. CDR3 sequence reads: CASSYGRSGVYEQYF. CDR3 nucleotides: TGTGCCAGCAGCTACGGTAGGAGCGGGGTCTACGAGCAGTACTTC. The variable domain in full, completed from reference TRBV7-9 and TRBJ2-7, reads DTGVSQNPRHKITKRGQNVTFRCDPISEHNRLYWYRQTLGQGPEFLTYFQNEAQLEKSRLLSDRFSAERPKGSFSTLEIQRTEQGDSAMYLCASSYGRSGVYEQYFGPGTRLTVT.

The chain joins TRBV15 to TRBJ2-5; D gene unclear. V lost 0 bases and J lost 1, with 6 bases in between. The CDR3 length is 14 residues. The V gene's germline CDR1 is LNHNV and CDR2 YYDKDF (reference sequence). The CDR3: CATSRDNAQETQYF. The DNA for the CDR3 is TGTGCCACCAGCAGAGATAACGCCCAAGAGACCCAGTACTTC.

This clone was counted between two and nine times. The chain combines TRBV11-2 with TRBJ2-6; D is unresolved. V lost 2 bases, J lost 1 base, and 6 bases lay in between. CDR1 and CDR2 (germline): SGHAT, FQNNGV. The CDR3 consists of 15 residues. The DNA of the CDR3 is TGTGCCAGCAGCTTAATACTATCTGGGGCCAACGTCCTGACTTTC. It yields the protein CASSLILSGANVLTF. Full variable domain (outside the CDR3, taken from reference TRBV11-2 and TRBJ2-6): EAGVAQSPRYKIIEKRQSVAFWCNPISGHATLYWYQQILGQGPKLLIQFQNNGVVDDSQLPKDRFSAERLKGVDSTLKIQPAKLEDSAVYLCASSLILSGANVLTFGAGSRLTVL.

The CDR3 bases are TGTGCCAGTAGTATACAGGGCGGAACAGGGGAGCAGTTCTTC. Its translation: CASSIQGGTGEQFF. V gene TRBV19 combines with J gene TRBJ2-1, with a weak D call TRBD1 (6 bases). The CDR3 is 14 residues long. Germline V gene data show CDR1 as LNHDA and CDR2 as SQIVND (reference sequence). V was clipped by 2 bases and J by 10 bases, with 15 bases between them.

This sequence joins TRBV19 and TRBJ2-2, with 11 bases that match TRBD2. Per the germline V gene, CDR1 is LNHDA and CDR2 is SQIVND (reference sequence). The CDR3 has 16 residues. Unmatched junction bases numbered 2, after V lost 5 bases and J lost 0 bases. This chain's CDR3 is CASSGGLAANTGELFF. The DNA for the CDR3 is TGTGCCAGTAGTGGGGGACTAGCGGCGAACACCGGGGAGCTGTTTTTT.

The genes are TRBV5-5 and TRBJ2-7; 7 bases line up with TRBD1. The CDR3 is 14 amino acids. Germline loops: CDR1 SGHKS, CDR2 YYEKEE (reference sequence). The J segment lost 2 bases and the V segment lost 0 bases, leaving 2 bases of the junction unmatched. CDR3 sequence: CASSLGQGAYEQYF. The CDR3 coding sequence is TGTGCCAGCAGCTTGGGACAGGGAGCCTACGAGCAGTACTTC.

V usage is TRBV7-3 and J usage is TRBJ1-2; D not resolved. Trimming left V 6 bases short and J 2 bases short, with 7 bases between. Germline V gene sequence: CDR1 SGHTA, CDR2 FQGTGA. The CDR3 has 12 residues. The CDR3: CASSIENYGYTF. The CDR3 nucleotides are TGTGCCAGCAGTATCGAAAACTATGGCTACACCTTC.

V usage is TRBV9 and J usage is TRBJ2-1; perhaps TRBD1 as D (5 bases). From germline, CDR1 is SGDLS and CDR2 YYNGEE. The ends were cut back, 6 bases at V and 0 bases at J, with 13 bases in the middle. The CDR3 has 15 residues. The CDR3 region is CASNQQGSSYNEQFF. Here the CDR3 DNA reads TGTGCCAGCAACCAGCAGGGTTCCTCCTACAATGAGCAGTTCTTC.

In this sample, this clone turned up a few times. The CDR3: CASSFGLAGTTGELFF. CDR3 DNA sequence: TGTGCCAGCAGCTTTGGACTAGCGGGGACCACCGGGGAGCTGTTTTTT. The chain joins TRBV7-9 to TRBJ2-2, with 12 bases matching TRBD2. The germline gives CDR1 SEHNR, CDR2 FQNEAQ (reference sequence). The CDR3 spans 16 residues. V lost 3 bases, J lost 4 bases, and 3 bases stayed unmatched.

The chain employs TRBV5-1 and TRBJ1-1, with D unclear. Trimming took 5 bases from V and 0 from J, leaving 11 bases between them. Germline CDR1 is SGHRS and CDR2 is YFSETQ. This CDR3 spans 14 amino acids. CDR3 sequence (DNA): TGCGCCAGCAGTTTAATCCCTATGAACACTGAAGCTTTCTTT. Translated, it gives CASSLIPMNTEAFF.

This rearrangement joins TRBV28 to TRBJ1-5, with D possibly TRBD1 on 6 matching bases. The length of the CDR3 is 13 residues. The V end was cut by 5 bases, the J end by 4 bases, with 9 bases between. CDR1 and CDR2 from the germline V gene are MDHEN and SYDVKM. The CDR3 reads CASSRGPNQPQHF. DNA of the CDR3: TGTGCCAGCAGTCGGGGGCCGAATCAGCCCCAGCATTTT.

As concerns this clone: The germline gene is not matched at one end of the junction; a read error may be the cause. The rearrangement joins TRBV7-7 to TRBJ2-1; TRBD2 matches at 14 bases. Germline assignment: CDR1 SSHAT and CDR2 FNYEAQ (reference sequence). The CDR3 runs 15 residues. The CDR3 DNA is TGTGCTAGCAGCTTGGGGACTAGCGGGAGTGTTGAGCAGTTCTTC. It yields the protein CASSLGTSGSVEQFF.

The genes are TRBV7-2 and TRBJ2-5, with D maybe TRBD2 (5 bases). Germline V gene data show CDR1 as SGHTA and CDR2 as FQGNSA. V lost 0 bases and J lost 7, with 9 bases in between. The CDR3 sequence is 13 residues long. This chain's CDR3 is CASSLAGSGTQYF. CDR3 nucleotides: TGTGCCAGCAGCTTAGCAGGGAGCGGGACCCAGTACTTC.

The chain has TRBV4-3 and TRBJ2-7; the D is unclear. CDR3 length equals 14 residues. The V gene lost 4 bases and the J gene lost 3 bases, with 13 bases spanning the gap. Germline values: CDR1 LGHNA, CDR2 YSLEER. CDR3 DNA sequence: TGCGCCAGCAGCCCGACACCCGACCTCTACGAGCAGTACTTC. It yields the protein CASSPTPDLYEQYF.

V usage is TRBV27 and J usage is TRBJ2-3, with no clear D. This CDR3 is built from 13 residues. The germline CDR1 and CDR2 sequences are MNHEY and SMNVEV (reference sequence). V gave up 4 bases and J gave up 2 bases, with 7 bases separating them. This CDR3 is CASSSRVTDTQYF. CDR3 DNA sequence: TGTGCCAGCAGTTCTCGGGTCACAGATACGCAGTATTTT.

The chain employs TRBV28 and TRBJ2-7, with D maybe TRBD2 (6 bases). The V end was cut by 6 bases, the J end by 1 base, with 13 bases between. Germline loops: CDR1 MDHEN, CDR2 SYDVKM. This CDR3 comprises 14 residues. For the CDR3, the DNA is TGTGCCAGCAGGGATCCGGGACTTTCCTACGAGCAGTACTTC. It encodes CASRDPGLSYEQYF.

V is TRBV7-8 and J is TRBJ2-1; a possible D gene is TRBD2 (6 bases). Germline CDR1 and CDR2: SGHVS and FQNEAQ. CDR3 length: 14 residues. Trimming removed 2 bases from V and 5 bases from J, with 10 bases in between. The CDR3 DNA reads TGTGCCAGCAGCTTAAACTGGGGGGACAATGAGCAGTTCTTC. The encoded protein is CASSLNWGDNEQFF. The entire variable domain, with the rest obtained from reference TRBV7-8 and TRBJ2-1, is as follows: GAGVSQSPRYKVAKRGQDVALRCDPISGHVSLFWYQQALGQGPEFLTYFQNEAQLDKSGLPSDRFFAERPEGSVSTLKIQRTQQEDSAVYLCASSLNWGDNEQFFGPGTRLTVL.

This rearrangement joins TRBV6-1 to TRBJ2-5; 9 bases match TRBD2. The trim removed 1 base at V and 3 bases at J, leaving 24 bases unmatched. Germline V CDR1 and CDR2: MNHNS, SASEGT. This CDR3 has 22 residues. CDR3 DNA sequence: TGTGCCAGCAGTGAAGAAAATCTAGCGGGACACCCGGGGGTTCCGACCAAAGAGACCCAGTACTTC. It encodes CASSEENLAGHPGVPTKETQYF.

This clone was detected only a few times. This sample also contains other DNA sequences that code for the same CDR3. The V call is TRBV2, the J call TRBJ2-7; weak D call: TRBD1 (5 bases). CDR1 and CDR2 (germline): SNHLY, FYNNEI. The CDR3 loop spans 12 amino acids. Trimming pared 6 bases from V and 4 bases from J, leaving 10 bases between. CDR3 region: CASSDDRYEQYF. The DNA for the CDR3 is TGTGCCAGCAGCGACGACAGATACGAGCAGTACTTC.